These 29 T cell receptor beta chains originate from one sample sequenced in a study of blood T cell repertoires in COVID-19. TCRdb's table, derived via immunoSEQ multiplex PCR, lists solely in-frame clones and lacks some. Here the sample spans some 100,000 clones, more than 85% being singletons. The sample taken for sequencing was peripheral blood. These receptors all stem from a man in his 60s with acute or convalescent COVID-19.

The chain recombines TRBV5-1 with TRBJ2-2, with TRBD2 matching over 12 bases. Germline-derived CDR1 and CDR2 are SGHRS and YFSETQ. The J segment lost 2 bases and the V segment lost 3 bases, leaving 5 bases of the junction unmatched. This CDR3 contains 17 residues. CDR3 in amino acids: CASSWGLAGINTGELFF. The CDR3 DNA reads as TGCGCCAGCAGCTGGGGACTAGCGGGTATCAACACCGGGGAGCTGTTTTTT.

The V and J genes are TRBV14 and TRBJ1-6; D is uncertain. CDR1 is SGHDN, CDR2 FVKESK, per germline. V gave up 1 base and J gave up 4 bases, with 8 bases separating them. The length of the CDR3 is 15 residues. CDR3 DNA: TGTGCCAGCAGCCAAGGAACGGGGTATAATTCACCCCTCCACTTT. Its protein product is CASSQGTGYNSPLHF.

The J gene is TRBJ2-7, the V gene TRBV2; D possibly corresponds to TRBD2 (5 bases). The CDR3 totals 11 residues. Germline CDR1 SNHLY, CDR2 FYNNEI. The V and J ends lost 4 bases and 7 bases respectively, with 8 bases between them. As DNA, the CDR3 is TGTGCCAGCAGTGGAGGGTGGGAGCAGTACGTC. Translated: CASSGGWEQYV.

The chain couples TRBV12-3 or TRBV12-4 to TRBJ1-2; D unclear. Trimming cost V 5 bases and J 6 bases, with 13 bases left between them. The CDR3 extends over 13 amino acids. The CDR3, as DNA: TGTGCCAGCAGTCCCCGGAGACTGGATGGCTACACCTTC. Translating gives CASSPRRLDGYTF.

The chain joins TRBV30 to TRBJ1-3; D may be TRBD1 (5 bases). The CDR3 sequence is 14 residues long. From germline, CDR1 is GTSNPN and CDR2 SVGIG (reference sequence). The V gene lost 0 bases and the J gene lost 2 bases, with 8 bases spanning the gap. CDR3 nucleotides: TGTGCCTGGAGTGTACAGGCAGCTGGAAACACCATATATTTT. This gives the protein CAWSVQAAGNTIYF.

This chain links TRBV30 with TRBJ2-5; D uncertain. Germline V lookup: CDR1 GTSNPN, CDR2 SVGIG (reference sequence). This CDR3 region has 11 residues. V dropped 5 bases and J dropped 4 bases, with 8 bases sitting between them. The CDR3 loop is CAWGIGETQYF. CDR3 nucleotide sequence: TGTGCCTGGGGGATCGGAGAGACCCAGTACTTC.

This sequence joins TRBV28 and TRBJ1-2, with D unclear. The CDR3 runs to 14 residues. Germline lookup yields CDR1 MDHEN and CDR2 SYDVKM. V was cut by 6 bases and J by 8 bases, with 19 bases left in between. CDR3 sequence (DNA): TGTGCCAGCAGGGAGGTCGAAGTTTTGGAGGGCTACACCTTC. Amino acids: CASREVEVLEGYTF.

The gene calls are TRBV7-6 and TRBJ1-1; D is perhaps TRBD1 (5 bases). The CDR3 is 14 amino acids. Trimming cost V 5 bases and J 0 bases, with 10 bases left between them. The germline CDR1 and CDR2 sequences are SGHVS and FNYEAQ. DNA for the CDR3: TGTGCCAGCAGCCTGGGACTCTTGAACACTGAAGCTTTCTTT. This translates into CASSLGLLNTEAFF.

This rearrangement joins TRBV2 to TRBJ2-7, with D possibly matching TRBD1 (5 bases). This CDR3 has 11 amino acids. Germline lookup yields CDR1 SNHLY and CDR2 FYNNEI. V lost 5 bases to trimming and J lost 4 bases, with 6 bases between them. In DNA, the CDR3 is TGTGCCAGCAGTAGGGGTTACGAGCAGTACTTC. Its translation is CASSRGYEQYF.

The V gene is TRBV27, the J gene TRBJ2-7; possibly TRBD1 for D (6 bases). The CDR3 contains 15 residues. Germline lookup yields CDR1 MNHEY and CDR2 SMNVEV (reference sequence). V lost 6 bases and J lost 0, with 15 bases in between. The DNA for the CDR3 is TGTGCCAGCAGCCCCCTATTGGGACACTCCTACGAGCAGTACGTC. Its protein is CASSPLLGHSYEQYV.

The table lists this clone with a count of one. The rearrangement joins TRBV11-3 to TRBJ1-1; the D gene is possibly TRBD1 (5 bases). Trimming removed 0 bases at V and 7 bases at J, with 15 bases between. This CDR3 comprises 15 residues. CDR1 and CDR2 from the germline V gene are SGHNT and YENEEA. The CDR3 sequence is CASSLDSAGLGEAFF. The CDR3 nucleotides are TGTGCCAGCAGCTTAGATTCTGCAGGGCTTGGTGAAGCTTTCTTT.

The V gene is TRBV28, the J gene TRBJ2-5; perhaps TRBD1 as D (6 bases). Trimming stripped 5 bases from V and 4 bases from J, with 14 bases between. This CDR3 comprises 14 residues. The germline gives CDR1 MDHEN, CDR2 SYDVKM. This CDR3 reads CASSEDSPRETQYF. CDR3 coding DNA: TGTGCCAGCAGTGAGGACAGCCCTAGAGAGACCCAGTACTTC.

V usage is TRBV5-5 and J usage is TRBJ1-4; perhaps TRBD1 as D (6 bases). The CDR3 covers 14 residues. CDR1 is SGHKS and CDR2 is YYEKEE in the germline V gene (reference sequence). V lost 1 base to trimming and J lost 7 bases, with 11 bases between them. CDR3 residues: CASSLWGQSEKLFF. CDR3 bases: TGTGCCAGCAGCTTGTGGGGGCAGAGTGAAAAACTGTTTTTT.

This chain links TRBV14 with TRBJ1-6; D call uncertain. CDR1 is SGHDN and CDR2 is FVKESK in the germline V gene. The CDR3 totals 14 residues. Trimming cost V 1 base and J 2 bases, with 3 bases left between them. The chain's CDR3 is CASSQAPYNSPLHF. CDR3 nucleotide sequence: TGTGCCAGCAGCCAAGCTCCCTATAATTCACCCCTCCACTTT.

This chain joins TRBV30 and TRBJ1-5; D is unclear. Deletions cut 3 bases from V and 7 bases from J, with 16 bases between. This CDR3 is built from 14 residues. Germline values: CDR1 GTSNPN, CDR2 SVGIG (reference sequence). CDR3 in amino acids: CAWSVGRLVQPQHF. In DNA, the CDR3 is TGTGCCTGGAGCGTTGGGAGGCTGGTACAGCCCCAGCATTTT.

This chain joins TRBV7-9 and TRBJ2-7; D not resolved. The CDR3 spans 10 residues. Germline CDR1 is SEHNR and CDR2 is FQNEAQ (reference sequence). V shed 5 bases and J shed 4 bases, with 3 bases lying between them. CDR3 sequence reads: CASSPYEQYF. CDR3 bases: TGTGCCAGCAGCCCTTACGAGCAGTACTTC.

The rearrangement links TRBV5-4 to TRBJ1-6, with TRBD1 as a possible D gene (5 bases). Germline V gives CDR1 SGHNT, CDR2 YYREEE (reference sequence). This CDR3 has 16 residues. V was trimmed by 4 bases and J by 8 bases, leaving 19 bases between them. The CDR3 loop reads CASSNPDNSLHSPLHF. The CDR3 DNA reads as TGTGCCAGCAGCAACCCGGACAATTCTTTACATTCACCCCTCCACTTT.

This clone was seen just once. The chain has TRBV30 and TRBJ1-1; D ambiguous. V lost 4 bases, J lost 11 bases, and 14 bases lay in between. Germline V CDR1 and CDR2: GTSNPN, SVGIG (reference sequence). The length of the CDR3 is 11 residues. The CDR3 DNA sequence: TGTGCCTGGACGATCGGGCGGAGGGCTTTCTTT. It specifies CAWTIGRRAFF.

The gene calls are TRBV5-1 and TRBJ2-5, with D perhaps TRBD1 (6 bases). Trimming removed 2 bases from V and 5 bases from J, with 13 bases in between. Germline assignment: CDR1 SGHRS and CDR2 YFSETQ. CDR3 length: 14 amino acids. The CDR3 DNA reads as TGCGCCAGCAGCTTACAGGGTATGACGGAGACCCAGTACTTC. Translation gives CASSLQGMTETQYF.

CDR3 sequence: CASRRGRQSSYEQYF. The CDR3 coding sequence is TGTGCCAGCAGGAGGGGGCGACAGAGCTCCTACGAGCAGTACTTC. The chain is built from TRBV28 and TRBJ2-7; 7 bases map to TRBD1. V shed 6 bases and J 0 bases; nucleotides not matched to a gene: 8. CDR3 length: 15 amino acids. CDR1 MDHEN and CDR2 SYDVKM come from the germline V gene.

This clone was observed a single time. The chain is built from TRBV27 and TRBJ2-7, with a possible D match to TRBD2 (5 bases). Trimming pared 6 bases from V and 2 bases from J, leaving 26 bases between. The CDR3 length is 18 residues. Germline-derived CDR1 and CDR2 are MNHEY and SMNVEV (reference sequence). CDR3 coding DNA: TGTGCCAGCAGCCCCGAAAGCCCTGCTTCGGGAAGAACCTACGAGCAGTACTTC. Protein sequence: CASSPESPASGRTYEQYF.

This rearrangement joins TRBV30 to TRBJ1-2; D gene uncertain. Per the germline V gene, CDR1 is GTSNPN and CDR2 is SVGIG (reference sequence). V was shortened by 2 bases and J by 5 bases, with 15 bases between the two germline ends. The CDR3 contains 14 residues. For the CDR3, the DNA is TGTGCCTGGAGTCCGGCAGGCTTCTCGTATGGCTACACCTTC. Translated, it gives CAWSPAGFSYGYTF.

The J gene is TRBJ1-2, the V gene TRBV11-2; 9 nucleotides agree with TRBD1. Looked up from germline, CDR1 is SGHAT and CDR2 is FQNNGV. This CDR3 region has 15 residues. V was pared by 5 bases and J by 9 bases, with 13 bases of the junction left unmatched. DNA of the CDR3: TGTGCCAGCAGCCAGTGGGAAACAGGGGGCTTGAGCTACACCTTC. Its translation: CASSQWETGGLSYTF.

This clone was seen just once. The chain combines TRBV19 with TRBJ2-1; no reliable D call. The germline V gene has CDR1 LNHDA and CDR2 SQIVND (reference sequence). The ends were cut back, 3 bases at V and 4 bases at J, with 4 bases in the middle. This CDR3 is 12 amino acids long. The CDR3 loop is CASSMEYNEQFF. In nucleotides, the CDR3 is TGTGCCAGTAGTATGGAGTACAATGAGCAGTTCTTC.

Concerning this clone: At the DNA level, this CDR3 is encoded by other sequences in the same sample as well. This rearrangement joins TRBV18 to TRBJ1-1, with 7 bases aligning to TRBD1. Germline CDR1 KGHSH, CDR2 LQKENI. The CDR3 extends over 14 amino acids. With V trimmed by 3 bases and J by 5 bases, 6 bases remained unmatched. CDR3 DNA: TGTGCCAGCTCACCGGGGCAGGGGGAAACTGAAGCTTTCTTT. Translating gives CASSPGQGETEAFF.

The chain couples TRBV30 to TRBJ1-1; no reliable D call. CDR1 and CDR2 (germline): GTSNPN, SVGIG (reference sequence). V dropped 2 bases and J dropped 4 bases, with 5 bases sitting between them. This CDR3 comprises 11 residues. The chain's CDR3 is CAWSLGTEAFF. DNA of the CDR3: TGTGCCTGGAGTCTCGGCACTGAAGCTTTCTTT.

The chain recombines TRBV7-3 with TRBJ2-1, with a tentative D call TRBD2 (5 bases). V lost 5 bases, J lost 6 bases, and 11 bases lay in between. This CDR3 has 13 residues. The germline gives CDR1 SGHTA, CDR2 FQGTGA. As DNA, the CDR3 is TGTGCCAGCAGCGACACACTAGGCAATGAGCAGTTCTTC. Its translation is CASSDTLGNEQFF.

This sequence joins TRBV9 and TRBJ1-1; D remains unclear. The ends were cut back, 1 base at V and 0 bases at J, with 7 bases in the middle. CDR1 is SGDLS and CDR2 is YYNGEE in the germline V gene. The CDR3 covers 14 residues. The CDR3 DNA reads TGTGCCAGCAGCGTACGAGATGTGAACACTGAAGCTTTCTTT. It specifies CASSVRDVNTEAFF.

The DNA for the CDR3 is TGTGCCAGCAGCGTCGGGGGGTGGAATGAAAAACTGTTTTTT. It is translated as CASSVGGWNEKLFF. V is TRBV9 and J is TRBJ1-4, with D possibly being TRBD1 (5 bases). Germline-derived CDR1 and CDR2 are SGDLS and YYNGEE. This CDR3 region has 14 residues. Trimming stripped 2 bases from V and 5 bases from J, with 10 bases between.